This T cell receptor (beta chain) was recovered during a study of ipilimumab plus nivolumab after autologous stem cell transplantation. V lost 4 bases to trimming and J lost 4 bases, with 14 bases between them. The germline V gene encodes CDR1 SGHNT and CDR2 YYREEE (reference sequence). The CDR3 consists of 15 residues. Starting 14 to 28 days after autologous transplant, ipilimumab 1 mg/kg was given. Using immunoSEQ multiplex PCR, the repertoire was profiled, and TCRdb retains in-frame clones only, with some absent. The table includes approximately 20,000 clones, roughly four fifths detected once. The sequence was collected from a male donor with diffuse large B-cell lymphoma. V and J are TRBV5-4 and TRBJ2-2; tentatively, D is TRBD2 (6 bases). The starting material was PBMCs, obtained in a trial of ipilimumab plus nivolumab as post-transplant consolidation. The CDR3 bases are TGTGCCAGCAGCATGGACTACCTCTCCACCGGGGAGCTGTTTTTT. Residues: CASSMDYLSTGELFF.